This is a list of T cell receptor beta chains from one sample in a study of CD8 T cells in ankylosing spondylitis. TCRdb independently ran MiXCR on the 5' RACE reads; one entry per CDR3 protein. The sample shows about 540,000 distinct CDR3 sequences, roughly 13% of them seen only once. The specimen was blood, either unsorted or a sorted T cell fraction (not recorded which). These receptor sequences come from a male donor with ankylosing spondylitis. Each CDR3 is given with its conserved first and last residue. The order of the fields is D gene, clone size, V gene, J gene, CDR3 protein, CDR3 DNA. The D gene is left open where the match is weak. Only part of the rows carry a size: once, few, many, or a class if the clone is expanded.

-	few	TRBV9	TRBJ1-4	CASSVDEGSNEKLFF	TGTGCCAGCAGCGTAGACGAGGGATCTAATGAAAAACTGTTTTTT
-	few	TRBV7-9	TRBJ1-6	CASSPRRSSYNSPLHF	TGTGCCAGCAGCCCCCGCAGAAGCTCCTATAATTCACCCCTCCACTTT
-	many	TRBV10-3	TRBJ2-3	CAISGGPGTDTQYF	TGTGCCATCAGTGGGGGACCCGGCACAGATACGCAGTATTTT
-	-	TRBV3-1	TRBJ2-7	CASSRGEIDSYEQYF	TGTGCCAGCAGCCGGGGGGAAATCGATTCCTACGAGCAGTACTTC
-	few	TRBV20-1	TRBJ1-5	CSARDLGLPGGQPQHF	TGCAGTGCTAGAGATCTCGGGCTCCCGGGAGGTCAGCCCCAGCATTTT
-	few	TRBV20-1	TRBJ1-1	CSASRQNTEAFF	TGCAGTGCTTCGAGACAGAACACTGAAGCTTTCTTT
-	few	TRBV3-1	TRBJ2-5	CASAQGGETQYF	TGTGCCAGTGCTCAGGGGGGGGAGACCCAGTACTTC
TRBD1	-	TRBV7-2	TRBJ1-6	CASSITGTGDSPLHF	TGTGCCAGCAGCATCACCGGGACAGGAGATTCACCCCTCCACTTT
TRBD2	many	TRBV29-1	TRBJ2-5	CRAGGAGETQYF	TGCAGGGCGGGGGGCGCGGGAGAGACCCAGTACTTC
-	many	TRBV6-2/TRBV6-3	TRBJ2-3	CASSSGMVGTQYF	TGTGCCAGCAGCTCCGGTATGGTGGGTACGCAGTATTTT
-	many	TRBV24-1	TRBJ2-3	CATSDSQGWTDTQYF	TGTGCCACCAGTGATTCACAGGGTTGGACAGATACGCAGTATTTT
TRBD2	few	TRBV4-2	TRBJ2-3	CASSQEGAGPGGPDTQYF	TGTGCCAGCAGCCAAGAAGGAGCCGGACCGGGAGGGCCAGATACGCAGTATTTT
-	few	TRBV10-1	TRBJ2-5	CASSEPGLQETQYF	TGCGCCAGCAGTGAACCAGGCCTCCAAGAGACCCAGTACTTC
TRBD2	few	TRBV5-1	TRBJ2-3	CASSLRTSGILGTDTQYF	TGCGCCAGCAGCTTACGGACTAGCGGGATTTTAGGCACAGATACGCAGTATTTT
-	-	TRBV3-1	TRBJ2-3	CASSQYSTPTDTQYF	TGTGCCAGCAGCCAATACAGTACTCCCACAGATACGCAGTATTTT
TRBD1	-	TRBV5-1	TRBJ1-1	CASSLTGQGATEAFF	TGCGCCAGCAGCTTAACGGGACAGGGGGCCACTGAAGCTTTCTTT
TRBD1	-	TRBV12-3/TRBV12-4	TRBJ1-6	CASRKTQGAYSPLHF	TGTGCCAGCAGGAAAACACAGGGGGCGTATTCACCCCTCCACTTT
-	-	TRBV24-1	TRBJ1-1	CATSDSRDLNTEAFF	TGTGCCACCAGTGATAGCCGGGACCTGAACACTGAAGCTTTCTTT
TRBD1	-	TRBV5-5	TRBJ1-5	CASSFRDRGQFVQPQHF	TGTGCCAGCAGCTTCCGGGACAGGGGGCAGTTTGTTCAGCCCCAGCATTTT
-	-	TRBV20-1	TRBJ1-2	CSARSRGDGYTF	TGCAGTGCTAGATCTCGCGGGGACGGCTACACCTTC
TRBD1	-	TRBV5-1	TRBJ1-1	CASSSQGAPTEAFF	TGCGCCAGCAGCTCACAGGGGGCGCCCACTGAAGCTTTCTTT
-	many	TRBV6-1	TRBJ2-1	CASSLVVGYNEQFF	TGTGCCAGCAGCCTCGTGGTAGGGTACAATGAGCAGTTCTTC
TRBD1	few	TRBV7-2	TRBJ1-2	CASSLTGEYGYTF	TGTGCCAGCAGCTTAACAGGGGAGTATGGCTACACCTTC
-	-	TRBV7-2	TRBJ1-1	CASSSPDRLNTEAFF	TGTGCCAGCAGTTCCCCCGACAGACTAAACACTGAAGCTTTCTTT
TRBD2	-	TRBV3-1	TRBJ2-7	CASSGTSASYEQYF	TGTGCCAGCAGCGGGACTAGCGCCTCCTACGAGCAGTACTTC
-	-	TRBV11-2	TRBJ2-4	CASSLTGSKLAKNIQYF	TGTGCCAGCAGCTTAACGGGATCTAAACTAGCCAAAAACATTCAGTACTTC
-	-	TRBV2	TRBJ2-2	CASSSDSHTGELFF	TGTGCCAGCAGTTCCGACAGCCACACCGGGGAGCTGTTTTTT
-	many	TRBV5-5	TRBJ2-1	CASSSGTLRDLDEQFF	TGTGCCAGCAGCTCGGGGACGCTGCGGGATCTGGATGAGCAGTTCTTC
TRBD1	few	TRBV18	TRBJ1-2	CASSPRQGSNYGYTF	TGTGCCAGCTCACCCCGACAGGGTTCAAACTATGGCTACACCTTC
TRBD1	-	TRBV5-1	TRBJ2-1	CASSERTGSSYNEQFF	TGCGCCAGCAGCGAGAGGACAGGGTCATCCTACAATGAGCAGTTCTTC
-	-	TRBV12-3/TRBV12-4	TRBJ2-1	CASKYRDSDNEQFF	TGTGCCAGTAAATATAGGGACTCTGACAATGAGCAGTTCTTC
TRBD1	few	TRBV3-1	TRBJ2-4	CASSRQGENIQYF	TGTGCCAGCAGCCGACAGGGGGAAAACATTCAGTACTTC
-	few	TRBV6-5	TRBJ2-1	CASSYSASYGYNEQFF	TGTGCCAGCAGTTACTCGGCCTCCTACGGGTACAATGAGCAGTTCTTC
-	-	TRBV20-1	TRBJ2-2	CSARDPTGHGELFF	TGCAGTGCTAGAGATCCGACGGGTCACGGGGAGCTGTTTTTT
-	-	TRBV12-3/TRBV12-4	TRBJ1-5	CASGYGWNQPQHF	TGTGCCAGCGGTTACGGGTGGAATCAGCCCCAGCATTTT
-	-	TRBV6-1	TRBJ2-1	CASQRLVHNEQFF	TGTGCCAGCCAAAGGTTGGTGCACAATGAGCAGTTCTTC
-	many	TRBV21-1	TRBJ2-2	CASGRTGVTGELFF	TGTGCCAGCGGACGGACAGGGGTCACCGGGGAGCTGTTTTTT
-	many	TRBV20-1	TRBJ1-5	CSAGRSGMLDQPQHF	TGCAGTGCTGGAAGGTCAGGGATGCTGGATCAGCCCCAGCATTTT
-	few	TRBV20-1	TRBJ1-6	CSARDWQGSDSPLHF	TGCAGTGCTAGAGATTGGCAGGGTAGTGATTCACCCCTCCACTTT
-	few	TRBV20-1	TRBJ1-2	CSARAEGDGYGYTF	TGCAGTGCTAGAGCGGAGGGCGACGGCTATGGCTACACCTTC
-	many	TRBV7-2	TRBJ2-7	CASSSRTGSYEQYF	TGTGCCAGCAGCTCCCGTACGGGGTCCTACGAGCAGTACTTC
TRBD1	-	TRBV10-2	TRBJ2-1	CASSFRQGKYNEQFF	TGCGCCAGCAGCTTTCGACAGGGGAAATACAATGAGCAGTTCTTC
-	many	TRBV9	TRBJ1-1	CASSVEQGRTEAFF	TGTGCCAGCAGCGTAGAACAGGGAAGAACTGAAGCTTTCTTT
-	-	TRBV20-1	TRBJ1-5	CSARLPLGQPQHF	TGCAGTGCTAGGTTGCCTCTTGGGCAGCCCCAGCATTTT
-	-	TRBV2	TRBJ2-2	CASSDAALTGELFF	TGTGCCAGCAGTGACGCTGCACTCACCGGGGAGCTGTTTTTT
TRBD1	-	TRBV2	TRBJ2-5	CASRADRSLQETQYF	TGTGCCAGCAGAGCGGACAGGAGCCTGCAAGAGACCCAGTACTTC
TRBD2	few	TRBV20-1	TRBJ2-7	CSATGASGRTIDEQYF	TGCAGTGCTACGGGGGCTAGCGGGAGAACAATCGACGAGCAGTACTTC
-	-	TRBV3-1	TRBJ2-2	CASSPRQSTGELFF	TGTGCCAGCAGCCCCCGGCAGTCCACCGGGGAGCTGTTTTTT
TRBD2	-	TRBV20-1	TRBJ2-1	CSARRRETYNEQFF	TGCAGTGCTAGAAGGCGGGAGACCTACAATGAGCAGTTCTTC
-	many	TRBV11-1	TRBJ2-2	CASSFFSPKTGGYTGELFF	TGTGCCAGCAGCTTTTTTTCCCCCAAGACAGGAGGTTACACCGGGGAGCTGTTTTTT
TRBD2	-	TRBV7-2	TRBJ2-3	CASSSTSGRWSDTQYF	TGTGCCAGCAGCTCGACTAGCGGGAGGTGGTCAGATACGCAGTATTTT
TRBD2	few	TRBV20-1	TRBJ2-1	CSARDRLTSGENNEQFF	TGCAGTGCTAGAGATCGCCTGACTAGCGGGGAAAACAATGAGCAGTTCTTC